The 29 T cell receptor beta chains below were found in one sample sequenced in a study of blood T cells in healthy people across ages. A J-beta primer mix and a sample-barcoded 5' primer were used in a second PCR of roughly 7 to 12 cycles. From the 5' RACE reads, TCRdb called clonotypes with MiXCR, one entry per CDR3 protein. The table shows hundreds of thousands of distinct CDR3 sequences, with 40% to 45% occurring only once. The sequenced sample was blood. The receptors were sampled from an elderly man in good health.

This clonotype came up many times. V usage is TRBV18 and J usage is TRBJ1-1, with 7 nucleotides matching TRBD1. Unmatched junction bases numbered 4, after V lost 3 bases and J lost 0 bases. The CDR3 consists of 15 residues. Germline V lookup: CDR1 KGHSH, CDR2 LQKENI. The CDR3 DNA follows: TGTGCCAGCTCACCCTTGGGACAGCTGAACACTGAAGCTTTCTTT. Its protein product is CASSPLGQLNTEAFF.

The chain joins TRBV7-2 to TRBJ2-1, with TRBD2 matching 8 bases. The CDR3 is made up of 14 amino acids. V shed 1 base and J 8 bases; nucleotides not matched to a gene: 4. CDR1 SGHTA and CDR2 FQGNSA come from the germline V gene. The CDR3 protein is CASSLGTSIDEQFF. The CDR3 DNA reads TGTGCCAGCAGCTTAGGGACTAGCATTGATGAGCAGTTCTTC. Complete variable domain (other parts from reference TRBV7-2 and TRBJ2-1): GAGVSQSPSNKVTEKGKDVELRCDPISGHTALYWYRQSLGQGLEFLIYFQGNSAPDKSGLPSDRFSAERTGGSVSTLTIQRTQQEDSAVYLCASSLGTSIDEQFFGPGTRLTVL.

V is TRBV20-1 and J is TRBJ2-7, with no clear D. Germline V gives CDR1 DFQATT, CDR2 SNEGSKA (reference sequence). Trimming took 8 bases from V and 0 from J, leaving 17 bases between them. This CDR3 has 14 residues. The CDR3 spells CSSRRPSNSYEQYF. The CDR3 region has the DNA TGCAGTTCCCGTCGGCCATCTAACTCCTACGAGCAGTACTTC.

This clonotype was counted only a few times. The genes are TRBV12-3 or TRBV12-4 and TRBJ2-7; D call uncertain. V dropped 5 bases and J dropped 0 bases, with 14 bases sitting between them. This CDR3 contains 15 residues. The CDR3 DNA is TGTGCCAGCAGTCAAACCGAGACGGTCTCCTACGAGCAGTACTTC. This gives the protein CASSQTETVSYEQYF.

Concerning this clonotype itself: A junction end diverges from the germline sequence, so it may reflect a read error. The gene calls are TRBV4-2 and TRBJ2-1; 8 bases match TRBD1. This CDR3 is 16 amino acids long. CDR1 is LGHNA and CDR2 is YNFKEQ in the germline V gene. The CDR3 DNA reads TGTGCCAGCAGCCGATCCGGGACAGGCGGCTACAATGAGCGGTTCTTC. It translates to CASSRSGTGGYNERFF.

This clonotype was observed a handful of times. This sequence joins TRBV15 and TRBJ2-5; TRBD2 is a possible D gene (6 bases). The V end lost 6 bases, the J end lost 3 bases, and 11 bases lay between the germline ends. Germline V gene sequence: CDR1 LNHNV, CDR2 YYDKDF (reference sequence). CDR3 length: 13 residues. CDR3 sequence (DNA): TGTGCCACCAGTGGAGGGATTGAAGAGACCCAGTACTTC. It encodes CATSGGIEETQYF.

This sequence joins TRBV6-2 or TRBV6-3 and TRBJ2-5; 7 nucleotides align to TRBD1. Looked up from germline, CDR1 is MNHEY and CDR2 is SVGEGT. This CDR3 has 16 residues. V lost 6 bases to trimming and J lost 5 bases; unmatched junction nucleotides: 15. The CDR3 bases are TGTGCCAGCAGCTCTCCAAATTTAGGGGGCGGGGAGACCCAGTACTTC. This translates into CASSSPNLGGGETQYF.

The chain links TRBV6-6 to TRBJ2-1; 7 bases agree with TRBD1. CDR1 MNHNY and CDR2 SVGAGI come from the germline V gene (reference sequence). The CDR3 is 12 amino acids. The junction had 5 bases not matched to a gene; V was cut back by 5 bases and J by 10 bases. DNA of the CDR3: TGTGCCAGCAGTCACCAGGACAGGGAGCAGTTCTTC. It is translated as CASSHQDREQFF.

This clonotype occurred a few times. The chain employs TRBV20-1 and TRBJ2-3; the D is unclear. CDR3 size: 12 residues. V was cut by 4 bases and J by 3 bases, with 8 bases left in between. Looked up from germline, CDR1 is DFQATT and CDR2 is SNEGSKA (reference sequence). The CDR3 sequence is CSATPNTDTQYF. CDR3 in DNA: TGCAGTGCTACCCCAAATACAGATACGCAGTATTTT.

This sequence joins TRBV28 and TRBJ2-1, with unresolved D. This CDR3 spans 12 amino acids. Trimming removed 6 bases from V and 6 bases from J, with 9 bases in between. The germline gives CDR1 MDHEN, CDR2 SYDVKM. DNA for the CDR3: TGTGCCAGCAGAGAAAACGGCAATGAGCAGTTCTTC. As protein: CASRENGNEQFF.

This clonotype was seen only a few times. A much larger clone sits a single nucleotide away, making a read error possible. The chain employs TRBV12-3 or TRBV12-4 and TRBJ2-5; D remains ambiguous. The germline V and J ends were trimmed by 5 bases and 1 base, with 11 bases remaining between them. The CDR3 consists of 14 residues. The CDR3 nucleotides are TGTGCCAGCAGTGTAAATGGTTTCCAAGAGACCCAGTACTTC. This gives the protein CASSVNGFQETQYF.

This clonotype was seen at least ten times. The V call is TRBV20-1, the J call TRBJ2-3; no definite D call. Germline V gene lookup returns CDR1 DFQATT and CDR2 SNEGSKA (reference sequence). The V and J ends lost 0 bases and 2 bases respectively, with 12 bases between them. The length of the CDR3 is 15 residues. CDR3 protein: CSARDPNGPTDTQYF. The CDR3 DNA sequence: TGCAGTGCTAGAGATCCCAACGGGCCCACAGATACGCAGTATTTT.

V usage is TRBV7-6 and J usage is TRBJ2-7, with 7 bases lining up with TRBD1. The CDR3 totals 15 residues. Germline CDR1 is SGHVS and CDR2 is FNYEAQ. After removal of 2 bases from V and 0 bases from J, the junction contained 4 bases not matched to a gene. CDR3 nucleotide sequence: TGTGCCAGCAGCTTACAGGGACAGAGCTCCTACGAGCAGTACTTC. Protein product: CASSLQGQSSYEQYF.

This chain uses TRBV20-1 with TRBJ2-3, with TRBD2 matching 9 bases. V was clipped by 0 bases and J by 1 base; unmatched bases: 8. The CDR3 extends over 17 amino acids. CDR1 is DFQATT, CDR2 SNEGSKA, per germline (reference sequence). The DNA of the CDR3 is TGCAGTGCTAGAGATGGAACTAGCGGGTTACGCACAGATACGCAGTATTTT. This gives the protein CSARDGTSGLRTDTQYF.

The chain couples TRBV6-1 to TRBJ2-3; 14 nucleotides match TRBD2. The CDR3 has 16 amino acids. Germline V CDR1 and CDR2: MNHNS, SASEGT. V shed 2 bases, J shed 7 bases, and the junction held 5 bases outside the gene matches. The CDR3 loop reads CASSEPGTSGSNTQYF. As DNA, the CDR3 is TGTGCCAGCAGTGAACCCGGGACTAGCGGGAGTAATACGCAGTATTTT.

J is TRBJ2-5 and V is TRBV6-2 or TRBV6-3, with TRBD2 matching over 14 bases. Germline values: CDR1 MNHEY, CDR2 SVGEGT. CDR3 length equals 18 residues. V trimming: 7 bases; J trimming: 2 bases; junction bases outside the gene matches: 12. The CDR3 DNA reads as TGTGCCAGCACTCGACCCCGACTAGCGGGGGGGATACAAGAGACCCAGTACTTC. This translates into CASTRPRLAGGIQETQYF.

The gene calls are TRBV20-1 and TRBJ2-5, with 10 bases lining up with TRBD2. The J call may be faulty, since TRBJ2-7 better matches the DNA end. CDR1 DFQATT and CDR2 SNEGSKA come from the germline V gene (reference sequence). This CDR3 is 14 amino acids long. CDR3 region: CSARELAGGNEQYF. In DNA, the CDR3 is TGCAGTGCTAGAGAGTTAGCGGGAGGCAACGAGCAGTACTTC.

The chain is built from TRBV7-2 and TRBJ1-1; the D gene is possibly TRBD1 (6 bases). In germline, CDR1 is SGHTA, CDR2 FQGNSA. V was pared by 5 bases and J by 3 bases, with 10 bases between. The CDR3 runs 13 residues. Here the CDR3 reads CASSGGSDTEAFF. The CDR3 DNA reads TGTGCCAGCAGCGGGGGCAGCGACACTGAAGCTTTCTTT.

The chain has TRBV20-1 and TRBJ2-3; D may be TRBD1 (6 bases). Trimming cost V 2 bases and J 5 bases, with 8 bases left between them. CDR3 size: 12 residues. Per germline, CDR1 DFQATT and CDR2 SNEGSKA (reference sequence). CDR3 sequence (DNA): TGCAGTGCTAGACAGGGGATAGATACGCAGTATTTT. It yields the protein CSARQGIDTQYF.

This clonotype was counted a single time. This rearrangement joins TRBV21-1 to TRBJ2-5; the D call in the table, TRBD1, was not verified against the DNA. TRBV21-1 has pseudogene status. There are 16 residues in the CDR3. The CDR3 is CASSKKQGRSQETQYF. The CDR3 region has the DNA TGTGCCAGCAGCAAAAAACAGGGGAGGTCCCAAGAGACCCAGTACTTC.

Regarding this clonotype: At one end the junction does not follow the germline gene, possibly because of a read error. CDR3 region: CASNLPLVAGSTDTQYF. CDR3 sequence (DNA): TGTGCCAGCAATTTACCCCTGGTAGCGGGAAGCACAGATACGCAGTATTTT. The V call is TRBV12-3 or TRBV12-4, the J call TRBJ2-3; 8 bases match TRBD2. This CDR3 has 17 residues.

The gene calls are TRBV10-3 and TRBJ1-2; 7 bases align to TRBD1. After removal of 6 bases from V and 6 bases from J, the junction contained 10 bases not matched to a gene. Germline V gene sequence: CDR1 ENHRY, CDR2 SYGVKD. The CDR3 totals 14 residues. In DNA, the CDR3 is TGTGCCATCAGGGCCCAGGGGGGTGTAAATGGCTACACCTTC. Translation: CAIRAQGGVNGYTF.

This chain joins TRBV6-2 or TRBV6-3 and TRBJ2-2, with 7 bases identical to TRBD1. This CDR3 is built from 17 residues. J was trimmed by 1 base and V by 4 bases; bases with no gene match: 9. Per the germline V gene, CDR1 is MNHEY and CDR2 is SVGEGT. In nucleotides, the CDR3 is TGTGCCAGCAGTTTGACAGGGTCGGGGATGAACACCGGGGAGCTGTTTTTT. Translation gives CASSLTGSGMNTGELFF.

This clonotype was observed a single time. The genes are TRBV20-1 and TRBJ2-1; D unresolved. The CDR3 runs to 11 residues. From germline, CDR1 is DFQATT and CDR2 SNEGSKA (reference sequence). Between the trimmed V and J ends, which lost 5 bases and 7 bases, there was a span of 9 bases. The DNA of the CDR3 is TGCAGTGCTTCCAACAGTAATGAGCAGTTCTTC. Protein sequence: CSASNSNEQFF.

This clonotype was detected once. A much larger clone differs by one base, so this may be a read error. V usage is TRBV27 and J usage is TRBJ1-1; no definite D call. The CDR3 is 15 residues long. CDR1 is MNHEY, CDR2 SMNVEV, per germline (reference sequence). The DNA of the CDR3 is TGTGCCAGCAGTCCCCGGACCTACCTGAACACTGGAGCTTTCTTT. This gives the protein CASSPRTYLNTGAFF.

In the case of this clonotype: The junction differs from germline at one of its ends, possibly a read error. The CDR3 reads CASSLEASGMYTQYF. CDR3 in DNA: TGTGCTAGCAGCTTGGAGGCTAGCGGGATGTATACGCAGTATTTT. The genes are TRBV7-7 and TRBJ2-3, with TRBD2 matching 9 bases. The CDR3 runs 15 residues. Germline CDR1 SSHAT, CDR2 FNYEAQ (reference sequence). The full variable domain, completed using reference TRBV7-7 and TRBJ2-3, is GAGVSQSPRYKVTKRGQDVTLRCDPISSHATLYWYQQALGQGPEFLTYFNYEAQPDKSGLPSDRFSAERPEGSISTLTIQRTEQRDSAMYRCASSLEASGMYTQYFGPGTRLTVL.

This clonotype occurred a few times. The J gene is TRBJ2-7, the V gene TRBV2; 8 nucleotides match TRBD1. Germline-derived CDR1 and CDR2 are SNHLY and FYNNEI. V trimming: 5 bases; J trimming: 6 bases; junction bases outside the gene matches: 6. The CDR3 totals 13 residues. CDR3: CASSQDRVPEQYF. CDR3 bases: TGTGCCAGCAGTCAGGACAGGGTACCCGAGCAGTACTTC.

The chain uses TRBV7-3 and TRBJ2-4, with D possibly matching TRBD2 (6 bases). The CDR3 contains 17 residues. V dropped 4 bases and J dropped 0 bases, with 16 bases sitting between them. Germline-derived CDR1 and CDR2 are SGHTA and FQGTGA. This CDR3 is CASSSTGTLLAKNIQYF. DNA for the CDR3: TGTGCCAGCAGCTCCACCGGGACTTTACTAGCCAAAAACATTCAGTACTTC.

The chain couples TRBV7-2 to TRBJ2-7; D might be TRBD1 (5 bases). The CDR3 length is 12 residues. Germline loops: CDR1 SGHTA, CDR2 FQGNSA. V dropped 6 bases and J dropped 2 bases, with 8 bases sitting between them. The CDR3 DNA reads as TGTGCCAGCAGAAAGGGGACCTACGAGCAGTACTTC. Encoded protein: CASRKGTYEQYF.